What follows are 28 T cell receptor beta chains derived from one specimen sequenced in a study of low-dose radiotherapy and immunotherapy resistance in tumors. Stated time point: after trial treatment. Treatment reported: LDRT plus nivolumab, ipilimumab, low-dose cyclophosphamide and aspirin (RACIN trial). TRAV- and TRBV-specific primers primed first-strand cDNA, covering alpha and beta chains. The PCR that amplified TCRs ran for approximately 20 cycles, relying on a constant-region primer and a V-primer adapter. TCRdb analysed the reads with MiXCR anew, one entry per CDR3 protein. The sample contains 39,000 or so distinct CDR3 sequences, less than 25% of which appear only once. Specimen: PBMCs, collected after low-dose radiotherapy plus immunotherapy. The receptor set was obtained from a female donor with ovarian cancer.

This clonotype has more than one count but fewer than ten. The gene calls are TRBV7-6 and TRBJ2-1; a possible D gene is TRBD2 (5 bases). This CDR3 is 13 amino acids long. Between the trimmed V and J ends, which lost 0 bases and 10 bases, there was a span of 10 bases. CDR1 is SGHVS, CDR2 FNYEAQ, per germline. CDR3 nucleotides: TGTGCCAGCAGCTTAGCCCAAGAGGGCGAGCAGTTCTTC. This codes for CASSLAQEGEQFF.

This clonotype was seen ten or more times. This chain uses TRBV19 with TRBJ2-7; D uncertain. This CDR3 contains 14 residues. V lost 6 bases to trimming and J lost 1 base, with 13 bases between them. From germline, CDR1 is LNHDA and CDR2 SQIVND (reference sequence). CDR3 region: CASRPADGSYEQYF. The CDR3 coding sequence is TGTGCCAGTAGACCCGCGGATGGATCCTACGAGCAGTACTTC. Combining the CDR3 with reference TRBV19 and TRBJ2-7 gives the whole variable domain DGGITQSPKYLFRKEGQNVTLSCEQNLNHDAMYWYRQDPGQGLRLIYYSQIVNDFQKGDIAEGYSVSREKKESFPLTVTSAQKNPTAFYLCASRPADGSYEQYFGPGTRLTVT.

This clonotype was seen many times. The chain couples TRBV30 to TRBJ1-3; D is undetermined. The germline gives CDR1 GTSNPN, CDR2 SVGIG (reference sequence). The CDR3 sequence is 13 residues long. V lost 5 bases and J 0 bases, leaving 8 bases between the germline ends. The CDR3 protein is CAWGGISGNTIYF. In nucleotides, the CDR3 is TGTGCCTGGGGAGGCATCTCTGGAAACACCATATATTTT.

Concerning this clonotype: A far larger clone lies a single base away; this is likely a read error. The V gene is TRBV24-1, the J gene TRBJ2-4; D may be TRBD2 (5 bases). The CDR3 runs to 12 residues. Per the germline V gene, CDR1 is KGHDR and CDR2 is SFDVKD. V was cut by 2 bases and J by 13 bases, with 11 bases left in between. The CDR3 DNA sequence: TGTGCCACCAGTGATTCTCCGTGGGAGCAGTACTTC. Amino acids: CATSDSPWEQYF.

In this sample, this clonotype turned up many times. J is TRBJ1-1 and V is TRBV29-1, with TRBD1 matching 8 bases. The ends lost 7 bases at V and 5 bases at J; junction bases unmatched: 9. The CDR3 consists of 13 residues. The germline V gene has CDR1 SQVTM and CDR2 ANQGSEA. CDR3 loop: CSAAGGAVTEAFF. DNA of the CDR3: TGCAGCGCCGCAGGGGGCGCGGTAACTGAAGCTTTCTTT.

With regard to this clonotype: It is likely a read error: a sequence one base away is far more abundant. CDR3 protein: CASRPAGFNNEQYF. CDR3 nucleotide sequence: TGTGCCAGCAGACCCGCAGGGTTCAACAATGAGCAGTACTTC. This chain joins TRBV4-2 and TRBJ2-7; a weak D match, TRBD1 (5 bases). Germline lookup yields CDR1 LGHNA and CDR2 YNFKEQ. The CDR3 totals 14 residues. Trimming cost V 6 bases and J 7 bases, with 19 bases left between them.

The V gene is TRBV9, the J gene TRBJ1-2, with D possibly TRBD1 on 6 matching bases. The V end lost 3 bases, the J end lost 4 bases, and 22 bases lay between the germline ends. The CDR3 consists of 17 residues. Germline loops: CDR1 SGDLS, CDR2 YYNGEE. CDR3 amino acids: CASSAQDGGRVSYGYTF. CDR3 bases: TGTGCCAGCAGCGCCCAGGATGGGGGGCGGGTGAGCTATGGCTACACCTTC.

This clonotype appeared many times. The CDR3 region is CASSQGTSGGTDTQYF. The CDR3, as DNA: TGTGCCAGCAGTCAAGGGACTAGCGGGGGCACAGATACGCAGTATTTT. V and J are TRBV12-3 or TRBV12-4 and TRBJ2-3; TRBD2 aligns across 13 bases. Trimming removed 5 bases from V and 1 base from J; junction bases left unmatched: 3. The CDR3 runs to 16 residues.

In its sample, this clonotype was seen a few times. The genes are TRBV28 and TRBJ2-1, with D possibly called TRBD1 or TRBD2 (6 bases each). The V end lost 7 bases, the J end lost 9 bases, and 13 bases lay between the germline ends. CDR3 length equals 12 residues. CDR1 and CDR2 from the germline V gene are MDHEN and SYDVKM. CDR3 amino acids: CASTQRGPEQFF. The CDR3 nucleotides read TGTGCCAGCACCCAACGGGGGCCTGAGCAGTTCTTC.

This clonotype was recorded many times. V usage is TRBV19 and J usage is TRBJ2-5; 7 bases agree with TRBD2. CDR3 size: 13 residues. Germline V gene lookup returns CDR1 LNHDA and CDR2 SQIVND (reference sequence). V shed 9 bases, J shed 5 bases, and the junction held 9 bases outside the gene matches. The CDR3 is CASSSQGGETQYF. The CDR3, as DNA: TGTGCCAGCAGCTCGCAGGGAGGGGAGACCCAGTACTTC.

This clonotype was recorded many times. V usage is TRBV28 and J usage is TRBJ1-5; D is unclear. The length of the CDR3 is 13 residues. Germline V lookup: CDR1 MDHEN, CDR2 SYDVKM. Trimming left V 7 bases short and J 4 bases short, with 11 bases between. The CDR3 DNA reads TGTGCCAGCACCATATTGGGGAATCAGCCCCAGCATTTT. Protein product: CASTILGNQPQHF.

This clonotype showed up many times. The V call is TRBV5-4, the J call TRBJ2-1; TRBD1 or TRBD2 may be the D gene (5 bases each). V was clipped by 6 bases and J by 8 bases, with 15 bases between them. CDR1 and CDR2 from the germline V gene are SGHNT and YYREEE (reference sequence). CDR3 size: 13 residues. The CDR3 DNA reads as TGTGCCAGCACCCCTCGGGACGGGGATGAGCAGTTCTTC. Translation gives CASTPRDGDEQFF.

There are many counts of this clonotype. The chain recombines TRBV4-2 with TRBJ2-1, with TRBD2 matching over 10 bases. Trimming at V came to 3 bases and at J to 2 bases, leaving 7 bases not matched to a gene. The CDR3 extends over 17 amino acids. CDR1 and CDR2 (germline): LGHNA, YNFKEQ. This CDR3 reads CASSHYSSGGTYNEQFF. CDR3 coding DNA: TGTGCCAGCAGCCACTATTCTAGCGGGGGCACCTACAATGAGCAGTTCTTC.

This clonotype is termed medium-sized. V is TRBV10-3 and J is TRBJ2-7; 7 bases are a match to TRBD1. Germline V CDR1 and CDR2: ENHRY, SYGVKD. The CDR3 length is 13 residues. Trimming took 4 bases from V and 5 from J; bases not matched to a gene: 5. Here the CDR3 reads CAISGTGDHEQYF. CDR3 sequence (DNA): TGTGCCATCAGTGGCACAGGGGACCACGAGCAGTACTTC.

CDR3 amino acids: CASSHGQGAEAFF. DNA of the CDR3: TGTGCCAGCAGCCACGGGCAGGGCGCTGAAGCTTTCTTT. The chain recombines TRBV7-9 with TRBJ1-1; perhaps TRBD1 as D (5 bases). The CDR3 is 13 residues long. V lost 5 bases and J 6 bases, leaving 13 bases between the germline ends. Germline loops: CDR1 SEHNR, CDR2 FQNEAQ (reference sequence).

The chain has TRBV28 and TRBJ2-2; 7 bases map to TRBD1. The CDR3 spans 17 residues. Germline CDR1 and CDR2: MDHEN and SYDVKM. Trimming removed 0 bases from V and 0 bases from J; junction bases left unmatched: 4. The CDR3 region has the DNA TGTGCCAGCAGTTTATGGACGACAGGGACGAACACCGGGGAGCTGTTTTTT. Protein sequence: CASSLWTTGTNTGELFF.

In its sample, this clonotype was seen many times. The chain carries TRBV29-1 and TRBJ2-3; perhaps TRBD1 as D (5 bases). Deletions cut 3 bases from V and 3 bases from J, with 10 bases between. This CDR3 comprises 13 residues. Germline CDR1 and CDR2: SQVTM and ANQGSEA. The CDR3 DNA reads as TGCAGCGTTGATCTAGGGGCAACAGATACGCAGTATTTT. Translating gives CSVDLGATDTQYF.

The chain links TRBV10-2 to TRBJ2-5, with TRBD1 identical over 8 bases. The germline V gene has CDR1 WSHSY and CDR2 SAAADI. Losses at the gene ends were 2 bases for V and 4 bases for J; bases not matched to a gene: 3. The CDR3 spans 14 residues. CDR3 loop: CASSEPTGGETQYF. DNA for the CDR3: TGCGCCAGCAGTGAGCCCACAGGGGGAGAGACCCAGTACTTC.

As concerns this clonotype: Given a far larger clone just one base away, this is likely a sequencing read error. The chain carries TRBV6-5 and TRBJ2-1; TRBD1 aligns across 11 bases. With V trimmed by 6 bases and J by 6 bases, 4 bases remained unmatched. The CDR3 is 14 residues long. Per germline, CDR1 MNHEY and CDR2 SVGAGI. CDR3 sequence reads: CASSPGTGGNEQFF. Written as DNA, the CDR3 is TGTGCCAGCAGCCCCGGGACAGGGGGCAATGAGCAGTTCTTC.

This clonotype has ten or more counts. This rearrangement joins TRBV6-2 or TRBV6-3 to TRBJ2-1; the match to TRBD2 covers 8 bases. The CDR3 is 14 residues long. Per the germline V gene, CDR1 is MNHEY and CDR2 is SVGEGT. V lost 6 bases to trimming and J lost 4 bases; unmatched junction nucleotides: 5. As DNA, the CDR3 is TGTGCCAGCAGAGGTAGCGGGGTGTACAATGAGCAGTTCTTC. Protein product: CASRGSGVYNEQFF.

This clonotype was seen repeatedly, ten times or more. The chain employs TRBV11-2 and TRBJ2-2; D is ambiguous. CDR1 and CDR2 from the germline V gene are SGHAT and FQNNGV. V was cut by 6 bases and J by 6 bases, with 11 bases left in between. The length of the CDR3 is 13 residues. The chain's CDR3 is CASRSLSAGELFF. The DNA of the CDR3 is TGTGCCAGCAGATCCCTATCCGCCGGGGAGCTGTTTTTT.

The rearrangement uses TRBV13 and TRBJ1-2; 7 bases align to TRBD1. The junction had 8 bases not matched to a gene; V was cut back by 5 bases and J by 8 bases. The CDR3 is made up of 13 amino acids. From germline, CDR1 is PRHDT and CDR2 FYEKMQ (reference sequence). In DNA, the CDR3 is TGTGCCAGCAGCCTCAGACAGGGTGACGGCTACACCTTC. This encodes CASSLRQGDGYTF.

This clonotype was seen ten or more times. The rearrangement links TRBV29-1 to TRBJ2-2; 10 bases line up with TRBD1. V gave up 8 bases and J gave up 0 bases; unmatched junction bases: 9. Germline CDR1 SQVTM, CDR2 ANQGSEA. This CDR3 comprises 16 residues. In DNA form, the CDR3 reads TGCAGCATCCGGGACAGGGGACTAGCGAACACCGGGGAGCTGTTTTTT. Translating gives CSIRDRGLANTGELFF.

This chain joins TRBV4-3 and TRBJ1-1; possibly TRBD1 for D (5 bases). CDR1 LGHNA and CDR2 YSLEER come from the germline V gene. The CDR3 is 15 amino acids. The V and J ends lost 2 bases and 11 bases respectively, with 21 bases between them. The CDR3 spells CASSQMIQGPVGAFF. Written as DNA, the CDR3 is TGCGCCAGCAGCCAAATGATTCAGGGCCCGGTGGGGGCTTTCTTT.

This rearrangement joins TRBV27 to TRBJ1-5; D perhaps matches TRBD1 (5 bases). Germline CDR1 reads MNHEY; CDR2 reads SMNVEV (reference sequence). V was cut by 7 bases and J by 6 bases, with 19 bases left in between. This CDR3 is 15 amino acids long. CDR3 residues: CASTSLGTGVQPQHF. The CDR3 DNA reads TGTGCCAGCACCTCTTTAGGGACGGGGGTTCAGCCCCAGCATTTT.

The table lists this clonotype with many counts. Written as DNA, the CDR3 is TGCAGCGTTGTAATACAGGCCAACACTGAAGCTTTCTTT. Amino acid sequence: CSVVIQANTEAFF. V usage is TRBV29-1 and J usage is TRBJ1-1, with D possibly matching TRBD1 (5 bases). Per the germline V gene, CDR1 is SQVTM and CDR2 is ANQGSEA. The CDR3 is 13 amino acids. Trimming pared 4 bases from V and 2 bases from J, leaving 11 bases between. The full variable domain, completed using reference TRBV29-1 and TRBJ1-1, is SAVISQKPSRDICQRGTSLTIQCQVDSQVTMMFWYRQQPGQSLTLIATANQGSEATYESGFVIDKFPISRPNLTFSTLTVSNMSPEDSSIYLCSVVIQANTEAFFGQGTRLTVV.

This rearrangement joins TRBV9 to TRBJ1-2, with D unclear. CDR3 length: 14 amino acids. V lost 3 bases to trimming and J lost 0 bases, with 9 bases between them. The germline V gene has CDR1 SGDLS and CDR2 YYNGEE. CDR3 residues: CASSALGANYGYTF. CDR3 nucleotide sequence: TGTGCCAGCAGCGCCTTGGGCGCTAACTATGGCTACACCTTC.

This clonotype was seen many times. This chain connects TRBV6-8 to TRBJ2-5; 7 bases map to TRBD1. The V gene end was trimmed by 4 bases and the J gene end by 13 bases; junction bases not matched to a gene: 12. CDR1 is MNHGY and CDR2 is SAAAGT in the germline V gene. The CDR3 is 13 residues long. CDR3 region: CASSLVGQERLYF. The CDR3 bases are TGTGCCAGCAGTTTGGTAGGACAGGAACGTTTGTACTTC.